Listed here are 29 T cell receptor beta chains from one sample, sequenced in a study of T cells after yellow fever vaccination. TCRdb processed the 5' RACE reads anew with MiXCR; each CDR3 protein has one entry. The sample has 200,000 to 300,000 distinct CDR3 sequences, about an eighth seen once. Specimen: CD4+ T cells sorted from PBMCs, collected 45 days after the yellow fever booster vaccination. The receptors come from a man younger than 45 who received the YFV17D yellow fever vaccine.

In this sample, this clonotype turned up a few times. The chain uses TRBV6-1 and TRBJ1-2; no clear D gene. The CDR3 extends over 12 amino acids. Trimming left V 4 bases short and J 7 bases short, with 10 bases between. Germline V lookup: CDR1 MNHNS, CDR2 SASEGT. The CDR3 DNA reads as TGTGCCAGCAGTGGTTCCTGGCCTGGCTACACCTTC. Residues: CASSGSWPGYTF.

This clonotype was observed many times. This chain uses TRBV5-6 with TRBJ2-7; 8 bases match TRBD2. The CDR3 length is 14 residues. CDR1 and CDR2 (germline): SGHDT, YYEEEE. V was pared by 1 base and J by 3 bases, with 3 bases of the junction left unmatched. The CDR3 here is CASSLLGTSYEQYF. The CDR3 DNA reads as TGTGCCAGCAGCTTGCTCGGGACTAGCTACGAGCAGTACTTC.

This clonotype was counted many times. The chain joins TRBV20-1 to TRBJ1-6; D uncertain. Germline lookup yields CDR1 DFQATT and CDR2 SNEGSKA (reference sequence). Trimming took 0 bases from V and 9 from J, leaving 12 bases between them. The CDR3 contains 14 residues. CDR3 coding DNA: TGCAGTGCTAGAGATACATTTGCGAGTTCACCCCTCCACTTT. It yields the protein CSARDTFASSPLHF.

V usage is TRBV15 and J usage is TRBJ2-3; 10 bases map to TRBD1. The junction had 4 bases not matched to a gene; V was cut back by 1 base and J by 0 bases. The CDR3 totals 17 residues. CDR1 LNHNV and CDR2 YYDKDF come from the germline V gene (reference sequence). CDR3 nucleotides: TGTGCCACCAGCAGAGGCGGGACAGGGGATAGCACAGATACGCAGTATTTT. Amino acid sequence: CATSRGGTGDSTDTQYF.

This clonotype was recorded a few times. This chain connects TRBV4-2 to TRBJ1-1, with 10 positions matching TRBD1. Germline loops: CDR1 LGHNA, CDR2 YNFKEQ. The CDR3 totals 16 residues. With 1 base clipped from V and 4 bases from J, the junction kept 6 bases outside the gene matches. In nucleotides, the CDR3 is TGTGCCAGCAGCCAAGCGCCTCGGACAGGGGGCACTGAAGCTTTCTTT. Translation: CASSQAPRTGGTEAFF.

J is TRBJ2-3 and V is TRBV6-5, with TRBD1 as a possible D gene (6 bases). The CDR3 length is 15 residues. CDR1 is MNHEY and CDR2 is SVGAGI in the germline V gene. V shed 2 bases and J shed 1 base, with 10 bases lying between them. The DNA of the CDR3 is TGTGCCAGCAGTTACCTCAAGGGGGGCACAGATACGCAGTATTTT. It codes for CASSYLKGGTDTQYF.

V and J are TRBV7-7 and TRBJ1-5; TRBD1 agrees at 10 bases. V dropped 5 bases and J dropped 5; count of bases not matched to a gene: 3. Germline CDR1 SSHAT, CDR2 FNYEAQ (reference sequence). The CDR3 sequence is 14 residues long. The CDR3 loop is CASSPGQGDQPQHF. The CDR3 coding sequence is TGTGCCAGCAGCCCCGGACAGGGGGATCAGCCCCAGCATTTT.

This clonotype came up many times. The CDR3 DNA sequence: TGCAGTGCCAAGGTAGCGGATAAAAGAAAGACCCAGTACTTC. Protein sequence: CSAKVADKRKTQYF. J is TRBJ2-5 and V is TRBV20-1; possible D gene TRBD2, 6 bases. CDR1 and CDR2 (germline): DFQATT, SNEGSKA (reference sequence). V was clipped by 6 bases and J by 6 bases, with 20 bases between them. The CDR3 totals 14 residues.

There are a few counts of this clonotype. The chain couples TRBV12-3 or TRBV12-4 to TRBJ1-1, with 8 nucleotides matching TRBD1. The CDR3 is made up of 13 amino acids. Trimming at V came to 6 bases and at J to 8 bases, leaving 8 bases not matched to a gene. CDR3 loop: CASSLDRASEAFF. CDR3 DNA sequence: TGTGCCAGCAGCCTGGACAGGGCGTCCGAAGCTTTCTTT.

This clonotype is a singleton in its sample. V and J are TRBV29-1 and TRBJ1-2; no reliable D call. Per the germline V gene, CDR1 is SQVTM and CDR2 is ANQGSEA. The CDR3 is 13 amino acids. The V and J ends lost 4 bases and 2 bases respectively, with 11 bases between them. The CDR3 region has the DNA TGCAGCGTTGTTGTACCAAAGAACTATGGCTACACCTTC. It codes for CSVVVPKNYGYTF. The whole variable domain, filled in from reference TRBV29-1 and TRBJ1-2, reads SAVISQKPSRDICQRGTSLTIQCQVDSQVTMMFWYRQQPGQSLTLIATANQGSEATYESGFVIDKFPISRPNLTFSTLTVSNMSPEDSSIYLCSVVVPKNYGYTFGSGTRLTVV.

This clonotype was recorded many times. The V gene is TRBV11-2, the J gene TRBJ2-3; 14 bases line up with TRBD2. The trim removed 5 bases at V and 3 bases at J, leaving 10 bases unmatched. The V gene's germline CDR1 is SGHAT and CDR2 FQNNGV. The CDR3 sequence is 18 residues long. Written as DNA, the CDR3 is TGTGCCAGCAGCCCAGGTGGACTAGCGGGAGGTTGGACAGATACGCAGTATTTT. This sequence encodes CASSPGGLAGGWTDTQYF.

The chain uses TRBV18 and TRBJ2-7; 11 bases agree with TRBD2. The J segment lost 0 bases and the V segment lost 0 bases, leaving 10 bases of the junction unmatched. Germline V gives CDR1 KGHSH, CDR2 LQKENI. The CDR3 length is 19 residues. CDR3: CASSPPGPGLADSSYEQYF. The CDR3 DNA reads TGTGCCAGCTCACCACCGGGGCCGGGACTAGCGGACAGCTCCTACGAGCAGTACTTC.

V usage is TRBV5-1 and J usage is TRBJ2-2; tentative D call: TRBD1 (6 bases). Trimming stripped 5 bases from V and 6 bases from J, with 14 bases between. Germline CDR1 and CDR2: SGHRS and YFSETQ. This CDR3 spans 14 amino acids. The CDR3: CASRTGISPGELFF. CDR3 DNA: TGCGCCAGCAGAACAGGGATCTCCCCCGGGGAGCTGTTTTTT.

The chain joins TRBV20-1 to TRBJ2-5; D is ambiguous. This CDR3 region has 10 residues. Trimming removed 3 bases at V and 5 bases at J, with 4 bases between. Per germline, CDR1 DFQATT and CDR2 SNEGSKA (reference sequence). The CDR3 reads CSARLETQYF. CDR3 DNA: TGCAGTGCTAGGCTTGAGACCCAGTACTTC.

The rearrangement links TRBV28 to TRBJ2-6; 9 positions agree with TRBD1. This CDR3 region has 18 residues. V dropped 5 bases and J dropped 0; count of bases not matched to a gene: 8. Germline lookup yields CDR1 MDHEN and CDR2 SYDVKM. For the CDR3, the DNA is TGTGCCAGCAGTGTACACAGGGGGCGGGGCTCTGGGGCCAACGTCCTGACTTTC. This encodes CASSVHRGRGSGANVLTF. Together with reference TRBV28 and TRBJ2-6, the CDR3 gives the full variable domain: DVKVTQSSRYLVKRTGEKVFLECVQDMDHENMFWYRQDPGLGLRLIYFSYDVKMKEKGDIPEGYSVSREKKERFSLILESASTNQTSMYLCASSVHRGRGSGANVLTFGAGSRLTVL.

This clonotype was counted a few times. In DNA, the CDR3 is TGTGCCAGCCTAAAGGTTGGAGTCGAGGAGCTGTTTTTT. It is translated as CASLKVGVEELFF. The chain joins TRBV28 to TRBJ2-2; D unresolved. Germline CDR1 MDHEN, CDR2 SYDVKM. Trimming removed 8 bases at V and 10 bases at J, with 17 bases between. This CDR3 spans 13 amino acids.

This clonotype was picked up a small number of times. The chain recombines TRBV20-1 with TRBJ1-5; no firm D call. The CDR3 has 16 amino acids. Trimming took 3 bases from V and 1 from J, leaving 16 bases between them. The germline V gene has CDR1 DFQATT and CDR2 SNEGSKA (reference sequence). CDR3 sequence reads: CSARRVELESNQPQHF. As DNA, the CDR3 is TGCAGTGCTAGGAGAGTCGAGTTGGAGAGCAATCAGCCCCAGCATTTT.

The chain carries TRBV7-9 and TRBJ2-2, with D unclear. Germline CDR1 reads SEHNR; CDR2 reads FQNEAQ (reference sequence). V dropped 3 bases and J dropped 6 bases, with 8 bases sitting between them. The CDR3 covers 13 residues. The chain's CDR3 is CASSLSVPGELFF. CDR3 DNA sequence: TGTGCCAGCAGCTTGAGCGTTCCCGGGGAGCTGTTTTTT.

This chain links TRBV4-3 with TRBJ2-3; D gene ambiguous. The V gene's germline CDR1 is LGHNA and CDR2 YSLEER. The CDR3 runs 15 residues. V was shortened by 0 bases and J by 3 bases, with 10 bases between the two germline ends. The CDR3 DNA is TGCGCCAGCAGCCAAGACTTGGGGTATACAGATACGCAGTATTTT. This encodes CASSQDLGYTDTQYF.

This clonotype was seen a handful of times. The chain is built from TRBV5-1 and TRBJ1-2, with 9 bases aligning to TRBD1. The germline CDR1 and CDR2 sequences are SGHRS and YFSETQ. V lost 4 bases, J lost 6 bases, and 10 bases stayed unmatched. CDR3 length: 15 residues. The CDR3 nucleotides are TGCGCCAGCAGCCGTTCCGGGACAGGGACTGATGGCTACACCTTC. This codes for CASSRSGTGTDGYTF.

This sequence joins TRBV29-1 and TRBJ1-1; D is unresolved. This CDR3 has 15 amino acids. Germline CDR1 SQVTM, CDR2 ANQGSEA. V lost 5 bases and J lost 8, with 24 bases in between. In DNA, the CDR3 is TGCAGCGTTAATCCCGAGTTAGGACTACGTGGCGAAGCTTTCTTT. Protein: CSVNPELGLRGEAFF.

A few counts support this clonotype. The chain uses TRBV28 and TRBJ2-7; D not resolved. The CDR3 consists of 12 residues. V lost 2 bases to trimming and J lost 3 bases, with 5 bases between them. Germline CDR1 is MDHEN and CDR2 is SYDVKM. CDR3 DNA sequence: TGTGCCAGCAGTTTAAAGAACTACGAGCAGTACTTC. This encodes CASSLKNYEQYF.

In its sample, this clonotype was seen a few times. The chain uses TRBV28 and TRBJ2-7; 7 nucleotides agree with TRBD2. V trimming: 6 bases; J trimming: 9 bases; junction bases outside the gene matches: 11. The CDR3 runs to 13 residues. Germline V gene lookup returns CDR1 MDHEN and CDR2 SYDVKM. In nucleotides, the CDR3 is TGTGCCAGCAGCCGAGGACTAGGAGGAGGGCAGTACTTC. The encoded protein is CASSRGLGGGQYF.

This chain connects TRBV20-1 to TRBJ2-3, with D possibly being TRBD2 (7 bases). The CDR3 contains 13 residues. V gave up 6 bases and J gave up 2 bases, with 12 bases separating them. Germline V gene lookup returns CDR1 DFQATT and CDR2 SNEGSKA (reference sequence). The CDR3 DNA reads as TGCAGTGCAGGGGGAGGGGCCACAGATACGCAGTATTTT. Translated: CSAGGGATDTQYF.

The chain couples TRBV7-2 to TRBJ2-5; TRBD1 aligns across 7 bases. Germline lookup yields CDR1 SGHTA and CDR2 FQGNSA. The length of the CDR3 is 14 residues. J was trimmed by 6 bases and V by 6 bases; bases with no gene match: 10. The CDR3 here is CASSPEKRGQTQYF. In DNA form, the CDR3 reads TGTGCCAGCAGTCCCGAGAAGAGGGGGCAGACCCAGTACTTC.

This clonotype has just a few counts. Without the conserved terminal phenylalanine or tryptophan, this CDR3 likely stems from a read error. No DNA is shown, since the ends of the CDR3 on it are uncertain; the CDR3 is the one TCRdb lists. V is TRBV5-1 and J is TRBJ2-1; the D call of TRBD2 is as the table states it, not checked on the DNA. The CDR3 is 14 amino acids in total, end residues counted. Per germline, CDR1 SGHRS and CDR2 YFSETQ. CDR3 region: CASSLGHEEGTRTT.

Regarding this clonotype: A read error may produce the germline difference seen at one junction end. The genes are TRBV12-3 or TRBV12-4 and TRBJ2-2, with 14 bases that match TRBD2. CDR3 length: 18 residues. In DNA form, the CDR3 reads TGTGCCTGCAGGCGTAGACAGGGGACTAGCGGGAGAACCGGGGAGCTGTTTTTT. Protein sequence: CACRRRQGTSGRTGELFF.

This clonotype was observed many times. CDR3 in DNA: TGTGCCAGCAGCTTAGTGTCCTACAATGAGCAGTTCTTC. Its protein product is CASSLVSYNEQFF. The chain carries TRBV7-9 and TRBJ2-1; D ambiguous. Trimming removed 1 base at V and 1 base at J, with 2 bases between. Germline CDR1 and CDR2: SEHNR and FQNEAQ (reference sequence). This CDR3 contains 13 residues. Complete variable domain (other parts from reference TRBV7-9 and TRBJ2-1): DTGVSQNPRHKITKRGQNVTFRCDPISEHNRLYWYRQTLGQGPEFLTYFQNEAQLEKSRLLSDRFSAERPKGSFSTLEIQRTEQGDSAMYLCASSLVSYNEQFFGPGTRLTVL.

As DNA, the CDR3 is TGTGCCACCAGTGACCAGGACGTCGACCGGAGCAATGAGCAGTTCTTC. Protein sequence: CATSDQDVDRSNEQFF. The chain has TRBV24-1 and TRBJ2-1; no firm D call. This CDR3 spans 16 amino acids. V lost 4 bases and J 6 bases, leaving 18 bases between the germline ends. The V gene's germline CDR1 is KGHDR and CDR2 SFDVKD.